These 10 T cell receptor beta chains originate from one sample sequenced in a study of cytomegalovirus exposure and HLA in healthy donors listed by TCRdb under 2017. Library generation was performed with the immunoSEQ multiplex PCR assay. For the multiplex PCR, a mixture combining 60 forward primers for TCR Vbeta segments and 13 reverse primers for TCR Jbeta segments was used. Sourced from immuneACCESS, this table was stored by TCRdb with only in-frame sequences that have V and J called. A share of the clones is absent; for the studies checked, an unresolved V gene accounts for under half, and the remainder has no known explanation. The sample has about 140,000 clones on record, 76% of them singletons. The ten largest clones add up to 1.5% to 2% of the sample. Sequencing was done on a sample of PBMCs. The receptors here all came from a woman in her thirties or forties in good health and CMV-seronegative.

This clone has just one count. Its ends do not fully match the called genes, so a read error is possible. The chain has TRBV6-5 and TRBJ2-7, with 7 nucleotides matching TRBD1. CDR1 and CDR2 from the germline V gene are MNHEY and SVGAGI. The CDR3 contains 15 residues. In DNA form, the CDR3 reads TGTGCCAGCAGTTATTTCGGACAGGCACCAAACGAGGAGTACTTC. Its protein is CASSYFGQAPNEEYF.

The genes are TRBV27 and TRBJ2-5, with a possible D match to TRBD1 (6 bases). Germline assignment: CDR1 MNHEY and CDR2 SMNVEV (reference sequence). V was shortened by 8 bases and J by 3 bases, with 19 bases between the two germline ends. This CDR3 is 15 amino acids long. The CDR3 loop reads CASVDLPGHKETQYF. The DNA for the CDR3 is TGTGCCAGCGTTGACCTCCCGGGACACAAAGAGACCCAGTACTTC.

The sample holds one count of this clone. The chain carries TRBV5-4 and TRBJ2-3, with TRBD2 as a possible D gene (6 bases). Germline CDR1 and CDR2: SGHNT and YYREEE (reference sequence). This CDR3 has 12 residues. Trimming cost V 0 bases and J 8 bases, with 7 bases left between them. The CDR3 nucleotides read TGTGCCAGCAGCTTGGACGGGGGTACGCAGTATTTT. Its protein is CASSLDGGTQYF.

This chain joins TRBV27 and TRBJ2-7; maybe TRBD2 (6 bases). Germline V lookup: CDR1 MNHEY, CDR2 SMNVEV (reference sequence). The V and J ends lost 2 bases and 2 bases respectively, with 10 bases between them. The CDR3 contains 14 residues. The CDR3 spells CASSLGGDPYEQYF. The CDR3 nucleotides read TGTGCCAGCAGTTTAGGAGGGGATCCCTACGAGCAGTACTTC.

This clone appeared a few times. V and J are TRBV2 and TRBJ2-2; D might be TRBD2 (5 bases). Germline-derived CDR1 and CDR2 are SNHLY and FYNNEI. The ends were cut back, 5 bases at V and 8 bases at J, with 18 bases in the middle. The CDR3 is 15 residues long. The DNA of the CDR3 is TGTGCCAGCAGTACCAAGCGGATCCCGAAGGGGGAGCTGTTTTTT. This sequence encodes CASSTKRIPKGELFF.

This chain connects TRBV7-9 to TRBJ2-1; D is uncertain. Germline CDR1 is SEHNR and CDR2 is FQNEAQ (reference sequence). V dropped 1 base and J dropped 8 bases, with 12 bases sitting between them. The CDR3 extends over 14 amino acids. CDR3 nucleotides: TGTGCCAGCAGCTTAGTACTACCGGTTGATGAGCAGTTCTTC. Amino acid sequence: CASSLVLPVDEQFF.

The chain employs TRBV7-2 and TRBJ2-5; D may be TRBD1 (6 bases). The CDR3 runs 13 residues. Trimming pared 3 bases from V and 6 bases from J, leaving 11 bases between. Germline lookup yields CDR1 SGHTA and CDR2 FQGNSA. CDR3 in amino acids: CASSFGGLQTQYF. In DNA, the CDR3 is TGTGCCAGCAGCTTTGGGGGCCTGCAGACCCAGTACTTC.

This clone was seen ten or more times. The chain is built from TRBV10-2 and TRBJ1-1; no reliable D call. The CDR3 has 15 amino acids. The V and J ends lost 0 bases and 5 bases respectively, with 13 bases between them. From germline, CDR1 is WSHSY and CDR2 SAAADI. The CDR3 region has the DNA TGCGCCAGCAGTGAGTCGACGGGGAGGGAGACTGAAGCTTTCTTT. Translated: CASSESTGRETEAFF.

With regard to this clone: Within the sample, other DNA sequences also encode this same CDR3. This chain uses TRBV5-1 with TRBJ1-2; a possible D gene is TRBD1 (5 bases). CDR1 and CDR2 (germline): SGHRS, YFSETQ. The CDR3 totals 12 residues. V lost 0 bases to trimming and J lost 5 bases, with 5 bases between them. CDR3: CASSLAGYGYTF. CDR3 coding DNA: TGCGCCAGCAGCTTGGCAGGGTATGGCTACACCTTC.

The V gene is TRBV7-9, the J gene TRBJ2-5, with 9 bases identical to TRBD1. The trim removed 5 bases at V and 2 bases at J, leaving 6 bases unmatched. CDR1 is SEHNR and CDR2 is FQNEAQ in the germline V gene (reference sequence). This CDR3 has 15 amino acids. The CDR3 here is CASSQRQGDQETQYF. DNA of the CDR3: TGTGCCAGCAGCCAACGACAGGGGGATCAAGAGACCCAGTACTTC.